This is a list of T cell receptor beta chains from one sample in a study of blood T cell repertoires in COVID-19. Only in-frame clones appear in the TCRdb table, and some are missing; sequencing was by immunoSEQ multiplex PCR. The table includes some 190,000 clones, about 88% detected once. What was sequenced was peripheral blood. All receptors come from a man between 18 and 35 years old with active or convalescent COVID-19. Each CDR3 is given with its conserved first and last residue. The D gene is left open where the match is weak. Only some rows state a clone size, as once, few, many or a class for expanded clones.

v_call: TRBV4-2
clone_size: -
j_call: TRBJ2-4
d_call: TRBD1
cdr3_nt: TGTGCCAGCAGCCAAGTTTCAGGGGGAAGGGTTTTGTACTTC
cdr3_aa: CASSQVSGGRVLYF

v_call: TRBV30
clone_size: -
j_call: TRBJ1-1
d_call: -
cdr3_nt: TGTGCCTGGAATGGACAGCTGAACACTGAAGCTTTCTTT
cdr3_aa: CAWNGQLNTEAFF

v_call: TRBV7-9
clone_size: -
j_call: TRBJ1-6
d_call: TRBD1
cdr3_nt: TGTGCCAGCAGCATCCCGGGACAGGGGAATTCACCCCTCCACTTT
cdr3_aa: CASSIPGQGNSPLHF

v_call: TRBV3-1/TRBV3-2
clone_size: -
j_call: TRBJ1-5
d_call: -
cdr3_nt: TGTGCCAGCAGCCAAGCACAGGGTGGTCAGCCCCAGCATTTT
cdr3_aa: CASSQAQGGQPQHF

v_call: TRBV19
clone_size: -
j_call: TRBJ1-6
d_call: TRBD1
cdr3_nt: TGTGCCAGTCACATGGGACAGAGTGGTTCACCCCTCCACTTT
cdr3_aa: CASHMGQSGSPLHF

v_call: TRBV5-4
clone_size: -
j_call: TRBJ2-1
d_call: TRBD2
cdr3_nt: TGTGCCAGCAGCTCGCGGGGGGCGCGGGGAGAGCAGTTCTTC
cdr3_aa: CASSSRGARGEQFF

v_call: TRBV19
clone_size: -
j_call: TRBJ2-3
d_call: TRBD1
cdr3_nt: TGTGCCAGTACCCAAGGACAGGGGGCAGATACGCAGTATTTT
cdr3_aa: CASTQGQGADTQYF

v_call: TRBV14
clone_size: -
j_call: TRBJ2-2
d_call: -
cdr3_nt: TGTGCCAGCAGCTTCAGATACAACACCGGGGAGCTGTTTTTT
cdr3_aa: CASSFRYNTGELFF

v_call: TRBV19
clone_size: -
j_call: TRBJ1-1
d_call: -
cdr3_nt: TGTGCCAGTAGTATAGATCTTAGCACAGGTGAAGCTTTCTTT
cdr3_aa: CASSIDLSTGEAFF

v_call: TRBV6-6
clone_size: -
j_call: TRBJ2-2
d_call: TRBD1
cdr3_nt: TGTGCCAGCAGCCTAGACAGGGGTTCCGGGGAGCTGTTTTTT
cdr3_aa: CASSLDRGSGELFF

v_call: TRBV4-2
clone_size: -
j_call: TRBJ2-1
d_call: TRBD2
cdr3_nt: TGTGCCAGCAGCCAACGTGATAGCGGGATAAGCTCCTACAATGAGCAGTTCTTC
cdr3_aa: CASSQRDSGISSYNEQFF

v_call: TRBV7-9
clone_size: -
j_call: TRBJ2-1
d_call: TRBD1
cdr3_nt: TGTGCCAGCAGCTTAGCGGACAGGGGTGATGAGCAGTTCTTC
cdr3_aa: CASSLADRGDEQFF

v_call: TRBV7-2
clone_size: -
j_call: TRBJ1-2
d_call: -
cdr3_nt: TGTGCCAGCATCGGGAGCTATGGCTACACCTTC
cdr3_aa: CASIGSYGYTF

v_call: TRBV4-1
clone_size: few
j_call: TRBJ1-4
d_call: TRBD1
cdr3_nt: TGCGCCAGCAGCCAAACAGGGGCTAATGAAAAACTGTTTTTT
cdr3_aa: CASSQTGANEKLFF

v_call: TRBV25-1
clone_size: -
j_call: TRBJ2-2
d_call: -
cdr3_nt: TGTGCCAGCTCCCGGGACACGAACACCGGGGAGCTGTTTTTT
cdr3_aa: CASSRDTNTGELFF

v_call: TRBV3-1/TRBV3-2
clone_size: -
j_call: TRBJ2-1
d_call: -
cdr3_nt: TGTGCCAGCAGCCAGGGGGGGGCCAATGAGCAGTTCTTC
cdr3_aa: CASSQGGANEQFF

v_call: TRBV6-1
clone_size: -
j_call: TRBJ2-3
d_call: TRBD1
cdr3_nt: TGTGCCAGCAGTGAAGGTTGGGGGCAGGGGGCCGGAGATACGCAGTATTTT
cdr3_aa: CASSEGWGQGAGDTQYF

v_call: TRBV2
clone_size: -
j_call: TRBJ2-7
d_call: -
cdr3_nt: TGTGCCAGCCTTCAGGTGGCAGGGTACGAGCAGTACTTC
cdr3_aa: CASLQVAGYEQYF

v_call: TRBV10-3
clone_size: -
j_call: TRBJ2-3
d_call: -
cdr3_nt: TGTGCCACTATGCGAGGGTCTAGCACAGATACGCAGTATTTT
cdr3_aa: CATMRGSSTDTQYF

v_call: TRBV6-6
clone_size: -
j_call: TRBJ1-6
d_call: -
cdr3_nt: TGTGCCAGCAGATCCTCGGGAGGGCAAAATTCACCCCTCCACTTT
cdr3_aa: CASRSSGGQNSPLHF

v_call: TRBV6-1
clone_size: -
j_call: TRBJ1-1
d_call: -
cdr3_nt: TGTGCCAGCAGTGAGAACAGGGTGAACACTGAAGCTTTCTTT
cdr3_aa: CASSENRVNTEAFF

v_call: TRBV10-3
clone_size: -
j_call: TRBJ1-6
d_call: -
cdr3_nt: TGTGCCATCAGTAACTATACTTCACCCCTCCACTTT
cdr3_aa: CAISNYTSPLHF

v_call: TRBV30
clone_size: -
j_call: TRBJ1-6
d_call: TRBD1
cdr3_nt: TGTGCCTGGAGGACAGGGAGCTCCTATAATTCACCCCTCCACTTT
cdr3_aa: CAWRTGSSYNSPLHF

v_call: TRBV7-9
clone_size: -
j_call: TRBJ2-4
d_call: -
cdr3_nt: TGTGCCAGCAGCCCTTCCGTAGCCAAAAACATTCAGTACTTC
cdr3_aa: CASSPSVAKNIQYF

v_call: TRBV11-2
clone_size: -
j_call: TRBJ2-7
d_call: -
cdr3_nt: TGTGCCAGCAGCCCAGGAGCAGGGGCATACGAGCAGTACTTC
cdr3_aa: CASSPGAGAYEQYF

v_call: TRBV2
clone_size: -
j_call: TRBJ2-3
d_call: TRBD2
cdr3_nt: TGTGCCAGCGGCGGGACTAGCGGCACAGATACGCAGTATTTT
cdr3_aa: CASGGTSGTDTQYF

v_call: TRBV19
clone_size: -
j_call: TRBJ1-6
d_call: TRBD1
cdr3_nt: TGTGCCAGTAGTAACCGGGACAGCTATAATTCACCCCTCCACTTT
cdr3_aa: CASSNRDSYNSPLHF

v_call: TRBV29-1
clone_size: once
j_call: TRBJ1-2
d_call: -
cdr3_nt: TGCAGCGCCAACCGAGGCTTGGACTATGGCTACACCTTC
cdr3_aa: CSANRGLDYGYTF

v_call: TRBV19
clone_size: -
j_call: TRBJ1-2
d_call: TRBD1
cdr3_nt: TGTGCCAGTAGTATAGATTTAGGGAGGAACAGGGGGTATGGCTACACCTTC
cdr3_aa: CASSIDLGRNRGYGYTF

v_call: TRBV5-1
clone_size: -
j_call: TRBJ2-3
d_call: -
cdr3_nt: TGCGCCAGCAGCTTGGTGGCGGGGGCCCCTTTAGATACGCAGTATTTT
cdr3_aa: CASSLVAGAPLDTQYF

v_call: TRBV5-1
clone_size: -
j_call: TRBJ1-4
d_call: TRBD1
cdr3_nt: TGCGCCAGCAGCTCGACAGGGCGGAATGAAAAACTGTTTTTT
cdr3_aa: CASSSTGRNEKLFF

v_call: TRBV30
clone_size: -
j_call: TRBJ2-3
d_call: TRBD2
cdr3_nt: TGTGCCTGGACCCAACTCGCGGGAGTTTGGGATACGCAGTATTTT
cdr3_aa: CAWTQLAGVWDTQYF

v_call: TRBV9
clone_size: -
j_call: TRBJ1-1
d_call: TRBD1
cdr3_nt: TGTGCCAGCAGCGCTCGAGGGACAGGGTCTAAAACTGAAGCTTTCTTT
cdr3_aa: CASSARGTGSKTEAFF

v_call: TRBV18
clone_size: -
j_call: TRBJ1-2
d_call: -
cdr3_nt: TGTGCCAGCTCCCCTAGGAAGTCTGACGGCTACACCTTC
cdr3_aa: CASSPRKSDGYTF

v_call: TRBV19
clone_size: -
j_call: TRBJ2-1
d_call: -
cdr3_nt: TGTGCCAGTAGTTTTTCCGCCAGCTCCTACAATGAGCAGTTCTTC
cdr3_aa: CASSFSASSYNEQFF

v_call: TRBV4-3
clone_size: few
j_call: TRBJ1-2
d_call: -
cdr3_nt: TGCGCCAGCAGCCGGGCAGGGTGGGACTATGGCTACACCTTC
cdr3_aa: CASSRAGWDYGYTF

v_call: TRBV18
clone_size: -
j_call: TRBJ1-1
d_call: -
cdr3_nt: TGTGCCAGCTCACCAACTACAGGGAACACTGAAGCTTTCTTT
cdr3_aa: CASSPTTGNTEAFF

v_call: TRBV15
clone_size: -
j_call: TRBJ1-6
d_call: -
cdr3_nt: TGTGCCACCAGCACTAGAAAGGTGGATTCACCCCTCCACTTT
cdr3_aa: CATSTRKVDSPLHF

v_call: TRBV30
clone_size: -
j_call: TRBJ1-2
d_call: -
cdr3_nt: TGTGCCTGGAGTGCCGAGGAGGGCGGCTACACCTTC
cdr3_aa: CAWSAEEGGYTF

v_call: TRBV9
clone_size: -
j_call: TRBJ2-7
d_call: TRBD1
cdr3_nt: TGTGCCAGCAGCGCGACAGGGGGAAACTACGAGCAGTACTTC
cdr3_aa: CASSATGGNYEQYF

v_call: TRBV30
clone_size: -
j_call: TRBJ1-4
d_call: -
cdr3_nt: TGTGCCTGGAGTGTAACGGTTAATGAAAAACTGTTTTTT
cdr3_aa: CAWSVTVNEKLFF

v_call: TRBV23-1
clone_size: few
j_call: TRBJ1-1
d_call: -
cdr3_nt: TGCGCCACAAGGGACATCCAAGCTTTCTTT
cdr3_aa: CATRDIQAFF

v_call: TRBV29-1
clone_size: few
j_call: TRBJ2-1
d_call: -
cdr3_nt: TGCAGCGCTCTAGGCGATGAGCAGTTCTTC
cdr3_aa: CSALGDEQFF

v_call: TRBV29-1
clone_size: few
j_call: TRBJ1-2
d_call: TRBD1
cdr3_nt: TGCAGCGTGTTTGATGGACAGGGAAGCTATGGCTACACCTTC
cdr3_aa: CSVFDGQGSYGYTF

v_call: TRBV3-1/TRBV3-2
clone_size: once
j_call: TRBJ2-1
d_call: TRBD2
cdr3_nt: TGTGCCAGCAGCCAAGATCTTATAGCGGGATGGTACAATGAGCAGTTCTTC
cdr3_aa: CASSQDLIAGWYNEQFF

v_call: TRBV6-2/TRBV6-3
clone_size: -
j_call: TRBJ1-2
d_call: -
cdr3_nt: TGTGCCAGCAGTTACTTCCGAGGGAGTAACTATGGCTACACCTTC
cdr3_aa: CASSYFRGSNYGYTF

v_call: TRBV19
clone_size: -
j_call: TRBJ1-5
d_call: TRBD1
cdr3_nt: TGTGCCAGTAGTGAAGATTGGGACAGAGTAAGCAATCAGCCCCAGCATTTT
cdr3_aa: CASSEDWDRVSNQPQHF

v_call: TRBV5-4
clone_size: -
j_call: TRBJ1-1
d_call: TRBD1
cdr3_nt: TGTGCCAGCAGCGTTGGACAGGGGTTAACTGAAGCTTTCTTT
cdr3_aa: CASSVGQGLTEAFF

v_call: TRBV29-1
clone_size: -
j_call: TRBJ1-1
d_call: -
cdr3_nt: TGCAGCGTTGTCTTGAACACTGAAGCTTTCTTT
cdr3_aa: CSVVLNTEAFF

v_call: TRBV6-5
clone_size: -
j_call: TRBJ2-7
d_call: -
cdr3_nt: TGTGCCAGCAATGCAGGCGAAATTACCGAGCAGTACTTC
cdr3_aa: CASNAGEITEQYF